This TCR beta chain was sequenced for a study of human T cells and chemical hapten exposure. Unfractionated whole blood was the source of the extracted total RNA. Germline values: CDR1 SEHNR, CDR2 FQNEAQ (reference sequence). V was shortened by 3 bases and J by 6 bases, with 12 bases between the two germline ends. There are 14 residues in the CDR3. The study, taken as a whole, reports: Sensitizing to DPC left TCRs with a frequency above 1 in 1000 unaltered.

This clonotype appeared a few times. The antigen remains undetermined. Unique molecular identifiers were attached to individual cDNA molecules within the library. TCRdb re-derived calls from the 5' RACE reads in MiXCR, one entry per CDR3 protein. The table records approximately 81,000 distinct CDR3 sequences, approximately 8% of them present only once. The V and J genes are TRBV7-9 and TRBJ2-1; D might be TRBD1 (6 bases). The receptor comes from a male donor in good health. Here the CDR3 DNA reads TGTGCCAGCAGCTTGAACAGGGAAGGCAATGAGCAGTTCTTC. It specifies CASSLNREGNEQFF.